Presented here are 7 T cell receptor beta chains from one specimen sequenced in a study of T cell responses to AZD1222 COVID-19 vaccine. Libraries were prepared by immunoSEQ multiplex PCR; TCRdb keeps only in-frame clonotypes and omits some of them. Among 95,000 to 150,000 clones listed, around 92% were seen once. The sequencing used peripheral blood, collected 28 days after the second AZD1222 dose. Source of these receptors: an adult who received the AZD1222 COVID-19 vaccine.

This chain connects TRBV9 to TRBJ2-1; no clear D. CDR1 and CDR2 (germline): SGDLS, YYNGEE. The CDR3 extends over 14 amino acids. Trimming shortened V by 1 base and J by 3 bases, and 8 bases separated the two germline ends. The CDR3: CASSVYGSYNEQFF. CDR3 DNA sequence: TGTGCCAGCAGCGTATACGGAAGCTACAATGAGCAGTTCTTC.

The chain is built from TRBV12-5 and TRBJ1-1, with no clear D. Looked up from germline, CDR1 is LGHNT and CDR2 is FRNRAP. V lost 7 bases, J lost 3 bases, and 6 bases lay in between. CDR3 length equals 11 residues. The CDR3 spells CASALDTEAFF. In nucleotides, the CDR3 is TGTGCTAGTGCCCTGGACACTGAAGCTTTCTTT. Based on the CDR3 plus reference TRBV12-5 and TRBJ1-1, the full variable domain is DARVTQTPRHKVTEMGQEVTMRCQPILGHNTVFWYRQTMMQGLELLAYFRNRAPLDDSGMPKDRFSAEMPDATLATLKIQPSEPRDSAVYFCASALDTEAFFGQGTRLTVV.

CDR3 bases: TGTGCCAGCAGCTTAATTTTGCGGGGGCTCCACAATGAGCAGTTCTTC. Translating gives CASSLILRGLHNEQFF. The chain uses TRBV11-2 and TRBJ2-1, with D possibly being TRBD2 (7 bases). Trimming shortened V by 2 bases and J by 5 bases, and 16 bases separated the two germline ends. Germline CDR1 and CDR2: SGHAT and FQNNGV. There are 16 residues in the CDR3.

The genes are TRBV5-6 and TRBJ2-1, with TRBD2 identical over 11 bases. Germline values: CDR1 SGHDT, CDR2 YYEEEE. The CDR3 consists of 15 residues. The junction had 3 bases not matched to a gene; V was cut back by 4 bases and J by 3 bases. CDR3 nucleotides: TGTGCCAGCAGCCTACTAGCGGGGGACTACAATGAGCAGTTCTTC. It codes for CASSLLAGDYNEQFF.

The rearrangement joins TRBV27 to TRBJ2-7; 9 bases are shared with TRBD2. Germline V gene lookup returns CDR1 MNHEY and CDR2 SMNVEV (reference sequence). V gave up 8 bases and J gave up 4 bases; unmatched junction bases: 9. The CDR3 covers 14 residues. CDR3 sequence: CASVSTSGTYEQYF. The CDR3 DNA is TGTGCCAGCGTCTCGACTAGCGGTACTTACGAGCAGTACTTC.

This rearrangement joins TRBV7-8 to TRBJ1-1, with 8 bases fitting TRBD1. The junction had 1 base not matched to a gene; V was cut back by 1 base and J by 0 bases. CDR1 SGHVS and CDR2 FQNEAQ come from the germline V gene. The CDR3 runs 15 residues. The CDR3 spells CASSLGTGLNTEAFF. CDR3 nucleotide sequence: TGTGCCAGCAGCTTAGGGACAGGGTTGAACACTGAAGCTTTCTTT.

This sequence joins TRBV27 and TRBJ2-7, with 7 positions matching TRBD2. Germline CDR1 and CDR2: MNHEY and SMNVEV (reference sequence). Germline trimming cut 8 bases from V and 1 base from J; bases unmatched to any gene: 5. The CDR3 is 13 residues long. CDR3: CASSASGSYEQYF. In DNA, the CDR3 is TGTGCCAGCTCTGCTAGCGGTTCCTACGAGCAGTACTTC.